The source of this T cell receptor (beta chain) is a study of T cells expressing NK-cell markers. Notes on the study in general: Among several donors, these clonotypes also ranked first in the CD3+CD56-NKG2C+ fraction.

Per the germline V gene, CDR1 is MGHRA and CDR2 is YSYEKL. The CDR3 contains 15 residues. Note on this clonotype: The antigen is undetermined.

UMIs were included in TCR beta cDNA generated by 5'RACE template switching. TCRdb re-called the 5' RACE reads; one entry per CDR3 protein, DNA not given. This specimen shows about 160,000 distinct CDR3 sequences; the ten leading clones hold approximately 17%. The chain combines TRBV4-1 with TRBJ1-5; TCRdb proposes TRBD1, but this gene call is untestable without DNA. The clonotype was recovered from a woman aged 18 to 75 in good health. Material for sequencing was blood T cells: a sorted CD56 or NKG2C T cell subset, CD4+ or CD8+ T cells, or bulk PBMC T cells (not recorded which). CDR3 region: CASSPWTGRTQPQHF.